This TCR beta chain was recorded in a study of blood T cell repertoires in COVID-19. Across the whole study: Sources were T cells, B-cell-depleted T cells, or PBMCs; the material itself was cDNA or gDNA.

The V gene's germline CDR1 is SGHRS and CDR2 YFSETQ. V trimming: 0 bases; J trimming: 1 base; junction bases outside the gene matches: 7. The length of the CDR3 is 16 residues. How the authors handled the data: Amplification of reference gene primers provided the estimated nucleated cell counts. Using immunoSEQ multiplex PCR, the repertoire was profiled, and TCRdb retains in-frame clones only, with some absent. The V and J calls and clone size were taken over from that table, and D and trimming were inferred from the DNA. This repertoire shows a few hundred thousand clones, around 86% found once; its top ten account for roughly 3.1%.

This TCR came from a human donor in a cohort sampled during active COVID-19. This chain links TRBV5-1 with TRBJ2-7; 7 nucleotides agree with TRBD2. Sample: peripheral blood. The CDR3 loop reads CASSLDGRPFSYEQYF. The CDR3 DNA sequence: TGCGCCAGCAGCTTGGACGGGAGGCCCTTTTCCTACGAGCAGTACTTC.